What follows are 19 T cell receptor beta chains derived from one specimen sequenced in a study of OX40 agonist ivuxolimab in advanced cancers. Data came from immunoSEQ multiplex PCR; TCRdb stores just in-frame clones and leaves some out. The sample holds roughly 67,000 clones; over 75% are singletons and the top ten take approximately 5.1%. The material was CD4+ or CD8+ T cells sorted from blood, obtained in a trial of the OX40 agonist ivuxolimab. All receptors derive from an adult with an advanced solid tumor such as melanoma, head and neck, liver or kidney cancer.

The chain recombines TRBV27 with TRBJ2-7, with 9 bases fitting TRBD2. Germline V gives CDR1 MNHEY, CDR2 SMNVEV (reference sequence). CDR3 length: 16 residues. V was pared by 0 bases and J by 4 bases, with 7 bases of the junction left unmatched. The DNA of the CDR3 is TGTGCCAGCAGTTTATCCCCCGGAGCGGGGGGTTACGAGCAGTACTTC. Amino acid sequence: CASSLSPGAGGYEQYF.

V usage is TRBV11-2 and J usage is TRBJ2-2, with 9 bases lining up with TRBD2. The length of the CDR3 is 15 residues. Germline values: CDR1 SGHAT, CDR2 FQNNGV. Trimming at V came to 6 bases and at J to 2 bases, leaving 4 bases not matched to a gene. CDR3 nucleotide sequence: TGTGCCAGCAGGAGACTAGCGGATAACACCGGGGAGCTGTTTTTT. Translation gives CASRRLADNTGELFF.

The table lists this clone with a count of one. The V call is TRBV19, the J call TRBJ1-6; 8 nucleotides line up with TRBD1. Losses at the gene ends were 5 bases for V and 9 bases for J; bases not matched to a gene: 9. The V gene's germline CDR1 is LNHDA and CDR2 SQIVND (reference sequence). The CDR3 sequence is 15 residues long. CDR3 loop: CASSPTTGVGSPLHF. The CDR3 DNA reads TGTGCCAGTAGTCCAACGACAGGGGTCGGTTCACCCCTCCACTTT.

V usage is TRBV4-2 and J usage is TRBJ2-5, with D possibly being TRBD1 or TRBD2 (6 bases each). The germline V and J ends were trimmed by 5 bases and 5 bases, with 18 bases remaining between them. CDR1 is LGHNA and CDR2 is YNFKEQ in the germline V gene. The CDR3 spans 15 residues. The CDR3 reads CASSKSRGEGETQYF. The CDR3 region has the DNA TGTGCCAGCAGCAAGAGTAGGGGGGAAGGTGAGACCCAGTACTTC.

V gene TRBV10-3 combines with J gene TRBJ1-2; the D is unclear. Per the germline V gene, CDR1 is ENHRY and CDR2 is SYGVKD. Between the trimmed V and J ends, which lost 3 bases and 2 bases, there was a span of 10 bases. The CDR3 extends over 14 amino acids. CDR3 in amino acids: CAISERSQNYGYTF. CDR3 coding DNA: TGTGCCATCAGTGAAAGGTCGCAGAACTATGGCTACACCTTC.

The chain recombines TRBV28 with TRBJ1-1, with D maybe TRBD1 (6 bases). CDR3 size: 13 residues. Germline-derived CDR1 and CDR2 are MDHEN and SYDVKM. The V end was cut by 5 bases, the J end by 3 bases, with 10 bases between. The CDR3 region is CASSRRGYTEAFF. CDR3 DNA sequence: TGTGCCAGCAGTCGCAGGGGTTACACTGAAGCTTTCTTT.

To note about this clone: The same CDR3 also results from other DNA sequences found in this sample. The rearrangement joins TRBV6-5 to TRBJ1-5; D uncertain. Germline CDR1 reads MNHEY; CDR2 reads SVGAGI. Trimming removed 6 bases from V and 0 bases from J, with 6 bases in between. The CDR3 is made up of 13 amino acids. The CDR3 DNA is TGTGCCAGCAGCCGGGATAGCAATCAGCCCCAGCATTTT. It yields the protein CASSRDSNQPQHF.

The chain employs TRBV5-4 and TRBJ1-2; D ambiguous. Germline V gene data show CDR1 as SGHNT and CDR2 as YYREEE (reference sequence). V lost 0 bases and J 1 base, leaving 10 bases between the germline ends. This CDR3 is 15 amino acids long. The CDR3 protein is CASSLVGRSNYGYTF. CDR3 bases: TGTGCCAGCAGCTTGGTCGGCAGAAGTAACTATGGCTACACCTTC.

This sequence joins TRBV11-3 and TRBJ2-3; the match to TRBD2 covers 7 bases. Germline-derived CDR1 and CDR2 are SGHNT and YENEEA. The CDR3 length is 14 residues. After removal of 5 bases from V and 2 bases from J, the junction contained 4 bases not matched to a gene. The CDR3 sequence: CASSLSGTTDTQYF. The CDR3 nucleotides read TGTGCCAGCAGCCTAAGCGGGACCACAGATACGCAGTATTTT.

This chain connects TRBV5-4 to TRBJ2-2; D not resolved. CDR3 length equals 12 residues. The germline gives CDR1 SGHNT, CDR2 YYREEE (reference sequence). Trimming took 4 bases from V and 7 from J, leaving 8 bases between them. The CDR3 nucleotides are TGTGCCAGCAGCCTAGATGTCGGGGAGCTGTTTTTT. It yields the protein CASSLDVGELFF.

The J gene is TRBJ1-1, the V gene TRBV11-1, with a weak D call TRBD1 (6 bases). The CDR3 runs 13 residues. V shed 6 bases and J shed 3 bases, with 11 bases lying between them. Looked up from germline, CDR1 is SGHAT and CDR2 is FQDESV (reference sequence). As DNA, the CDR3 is TGTGCCAGCAGTATCGGACAGTACACTGAAGCTTTCTTT. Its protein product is CASSIGQYTEAFF.

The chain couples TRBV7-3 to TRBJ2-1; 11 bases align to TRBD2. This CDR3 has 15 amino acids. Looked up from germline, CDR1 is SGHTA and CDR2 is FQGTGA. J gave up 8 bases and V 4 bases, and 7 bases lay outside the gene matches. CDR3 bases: TGTGCCAGCAGCTCCCCTAGCGGGAGGAGCTATGAGCAGTTCTTC. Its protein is CASSSPSGRSYEQFF.

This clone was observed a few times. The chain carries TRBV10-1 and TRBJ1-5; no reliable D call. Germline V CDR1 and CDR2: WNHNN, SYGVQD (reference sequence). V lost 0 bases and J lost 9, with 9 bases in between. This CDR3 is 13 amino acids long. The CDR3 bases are TGCGCCAGCAGTGAGTCCTGGGGAGGGCCCCAGCATTTT. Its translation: CASSESWGGPQHF.

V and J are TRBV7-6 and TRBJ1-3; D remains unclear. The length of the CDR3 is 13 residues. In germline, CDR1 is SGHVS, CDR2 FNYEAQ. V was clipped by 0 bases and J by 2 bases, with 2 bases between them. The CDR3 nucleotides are TGTGCCAGCAGCTTAGCGCCTGGAAACACCATATATTTT. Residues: CASSLAPGNTIYF. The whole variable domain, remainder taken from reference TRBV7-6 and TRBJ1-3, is GAGVSQSPRYKVTKRGQDVALRCDPISGHVSLYWYRQALGQGPEFLTYFNYEAQQDKSGLPNDRFSAERPEGSISTLTIQRTEQRDSAMYRCASSLAPGNTIYFGEGSWLTVV.

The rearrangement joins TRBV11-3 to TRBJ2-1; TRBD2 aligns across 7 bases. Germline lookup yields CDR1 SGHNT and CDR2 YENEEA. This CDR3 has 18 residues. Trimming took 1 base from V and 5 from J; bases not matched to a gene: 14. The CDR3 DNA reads TGTGCCAGCAGCTTAGGGTGGGTCGGCGGGAGCACTCACAATGAGCAGTTCTTC. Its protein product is CASSLGWVGGSTHNEQFF.

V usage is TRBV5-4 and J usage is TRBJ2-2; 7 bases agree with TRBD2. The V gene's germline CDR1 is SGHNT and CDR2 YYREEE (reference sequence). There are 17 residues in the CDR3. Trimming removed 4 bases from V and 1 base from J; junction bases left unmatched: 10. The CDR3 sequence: CASSPTPGLLNTGELFF. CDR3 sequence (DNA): TGTGCCAGCAGCCCGACCCCGGGACTACTGAACACCGGGGAGCTGTTTTTT.

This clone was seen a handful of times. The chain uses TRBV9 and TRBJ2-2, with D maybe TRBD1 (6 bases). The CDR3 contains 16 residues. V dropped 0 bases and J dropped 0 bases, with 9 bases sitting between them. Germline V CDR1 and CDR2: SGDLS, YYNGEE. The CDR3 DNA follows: TGTGCCAGCAGCGTAGCTACAGGGCCGAACACCGGGGAGCTGTTTTTT. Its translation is CASSVATGPNTGELFF.

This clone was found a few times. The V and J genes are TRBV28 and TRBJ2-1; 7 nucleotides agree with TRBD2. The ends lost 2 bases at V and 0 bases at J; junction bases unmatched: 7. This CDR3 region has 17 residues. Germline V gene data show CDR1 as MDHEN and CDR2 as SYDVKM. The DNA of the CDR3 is TGTGCCAGCAGTTTAAAGCCGGGAGGCCGCTCCTACAATGAGCAGTTCTTC. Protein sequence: CASSLKPGGRSYNEQFF.

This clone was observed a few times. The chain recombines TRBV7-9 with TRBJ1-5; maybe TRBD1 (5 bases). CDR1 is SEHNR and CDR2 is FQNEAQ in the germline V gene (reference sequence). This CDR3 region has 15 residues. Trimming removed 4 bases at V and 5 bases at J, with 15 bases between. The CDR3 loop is CASSSGTYGDQPQHF. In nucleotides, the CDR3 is TGTGCCAGCAGCTCAGGGACCTACGGGGATCAGCCCCAGCATTTT.